This is a list of T cell receptor beta chains from one sample in a study of blood T cell repertoires in COVID-19. Profiled with immunoSEQ multiplex PCR; TCRdb holds only in-frame clones, not every one. The sample carries about 210,000 clones, roughly 80% recorded once. The source material was peripheral blood. The source of these receptors is a woman in her sixties or seventies with acute or convalescent COVID-19. Both conserved end residues are part of each CDR3. Fields, in order: D gene, clone size, V gene, J gene, CDR3 protein, CDR3 DNA. A D gene is named only where the DNA matches it firmly. A clone size is listed for some rows: how often the clone was seen (once, few, many), or a class if it is expanded.

>-|-|TRBV4-1|TRBJ1-2
CASTYQKGADGYTF
TGCGCCAGCACCTATCAAAAAGGGGCAGATGGCTACACCTTC
>-|many|TRBV11-2|TRBJ2-1
CASSLGDIHNEQFF
TGTGCCAGCAGCTTAGGAGACATACACAATGAGCAGTTCTTC
>TRBD2|once|TRBV7-8|TRBJ2-5
CASSLGGSQLAETQYF
TGTGCCAGCAGCTTAGGCGGATCGCAACTAGCGGAGACCCAGTACTTC
>-|-|TRBV30|TRBJ1-4
CAWSEPRREKLFF
TGTGCCTGGAGTGAGCCAAGGAGGGAAAAACTGTTTTTT
>-|-|TRBV2|TRBJ2-3
CASTPGPFTDTQYF
TGTGCCAGCACTCCAGGCCCCTTTACAGATACGCAGTATTTT
>TRBD1|few|TRBV28|TRBJ2-1
CASSGDRGEQFF
TGTGCCAGCAGCGGGGACAGGGGCGAGCAGTTCTTC
>-|-|TRBV7-2|TRBJ2-7
CASRPSSSSYEQYF
TGTGCCAGCAGACCTTCGTCCAGCTCCTACGAGCAGTACTTC
>TRBD2|once|TRBV29-1|TRBJ2-5
CSVHPLAGAETQYF
TGCAGCGTTCATCCGCTAGCGGGGGCGGAGACCCAGTACTTC
>-|-|TRBV29-1|TRBJ1-5
CSVEVGDNQPQHF
TGCAGCGTTGAAGTAGGGGACAATCAGCCCCAGCATTTT
>-|-|TRBV5-1|TRBJ1-6
CASSPELQGTNSPLHF
TGCGCCAGCAGCCCGGAACTCCAGGGGACTAATTCACCCCTCCACTTT
>TRBD1|-|TRBV9|TRBJ1-3
CASSAPGTVGNTIYF
TGTGCCAGCAGCGCCCCCGGGACAGTTGGAAACACCATATATTTT
>-|-|TRBV7-9|TRBJ2-3
CASSLVTGVADTQYF
TGTGCCAGCAGCTTAGTTACGGGGGTGGCAGATACGCAGTATTTT
>-|-|TRBV3-1/TRBV3-2|TRBJ2-2
CASSQVFRQGRTGELFF
TGTGCCAGCAGCCAAGTCTTTCGGCAGGGTCGGACCGGGGAGCTGTTTTTT
>-|-|TRBV30|TRBJ2-3
CAWRLTGVPDTQYF
TGTGCCTGGAGACTCACCGGGGTCCCAGATACGCAGTATTTT
>-|-|TRBV5-1|TRBJ2-5
CASSKISAETQYF
TGCGCCAGCAGCAAAATCAGCGCTGAGACCCAGTACTTC
>-|-|TRBV24-1|TRBJ2-6
CATSDSTGTTLSGANVLTF
TGTGCCACCAGTGATTCGACCGGGACAACCCTATCTGGGGCCAACGTCCTGACTTTC
>-|-|TRBV4-2|TRBJ2-3
CASSQVGGTNTDTQYF
TGTGCCAGCAGCCAAGTTGGAGGGACCAACACAGATACGCAGTATTTT
>TRBD1|-|TRBV19|TRBJ1-1
CASRDRLNTEAFF
TGTGCCAGTAGGGACAGGCTTAACACTGAAGCTTTCTTT
>TRBD2|once|TRBV19|TRBJ2-3
CASNGRATDTQYF
TGTGCCAGTAACGGGAGGGCCACAGATACGCAGTATTTT
>TRBD1|-|TRBV10-2|TRBJ1-4
CASSSGTGGEKLFF
TGCGCCAGCAGTTCCGGGACAGGGGGCGAAAAACTGTTTTTT
>TRBD2|-|TRBV3-1/TRBV3-2|TRBJ2-1
CASSQGGLTYNEQFF
TGTGCCAGCAGCCAGGGGGGACTAACCTACAATGAGCAGTTCTTC
>-|-|TRBV12-2|TRBJ1-2
CASRQRTDFVMDGYTF
TGTGCAAGTCGCCAAAGGACGGACTTTGTCATGGATGGCTACACCTTC
>TRBD2|few|TRBV25-1|TRBJ2-5
CASSEYGRGQETQYF
TGTGCCAGCAGTGAATATGGGCGGGGGCAAGAGACCCAGTACTTC
>TRBD2|-|TRBV6-6|TRBJ2-3
CASRASGGGLTDTQYF
TGTGCCAGCAGAGCTTCGGGGGGAGGACTCACAGATACGCAGTATTTT
>-|-|TRBV15|TRBJ1-2
CATSRDRGRGPDGYTF
TGTGCCACCAGCAGAGATCGGGGGCGGGGGCCAGATGGCTACACCTTC
>-|-|TRBV7-8|TRBJ1-5
CASSSGQRGLQPQHF
TGTGCCAGCAGCTCCGGACAGCGGGGCCTTCAGCCCCAGCATTTT
>-|-|TRBV5-4|TRBJ1-1
CASSLMGGGMNTEAFF
TGTGCCAGCAGCCTCATGGGGGGGGGCATGAACACTGAAGCTTTCTTT
>TRBD2|-|TRBV5-5|TRBJ2-3
CASSLRPSGQTDTQYF
TGTGCCAGCAGCTTGCGGCCTAGCGGCCAGACAGATACGCAGTATTTT
>-|-|TRBV2|TRBJ2-5
CASSRTVQETQYF
TGTGCCAGCAGCAGGACAGTCCAAGAGACCCAGTACTTC
>TRBD1|-|TRBV10-3|TRBJ1-6
CAISETSQGRDSPLHF
TGTGCCATCAGTGAGACCTCACAGGGGCGGGATTCACCCCTCCACTTT
>-|-|TRBV5-1|TRBJ1-2
CASSLNEGDYGYTF
TGCGCCAGCAGCCTTAACGAGGGGGACTATGGCTACACCTTC
>-|-|TRBV25-1|TRBJ2-2
CASGRGQGGELFF
TGTGCCAGCGGGCGGGGGCAAGGCGGGGAGCTGTTTTTT
>-|many|TRBV24-1|TRBJ2-2
CATSIEGADTGELFF
TGTGCCACCAGTATCGAAGGGGCGGACACCGGGGAGCTGTTTTTT
>TRBD1|-|TRBV27|TRBJ1-1
CASRTGGAEAFF
TGTGCCAGCAGGACAGGGGGGGCTGAAGCTTTCTTT
>-|once|TRBV30|TRBJ1-6
CASGQSNSPLHF
TGTGCCTCTGGACAGTCAAATTCACCCCTCCACTTT
>-|-|TRBV7-2|TRBJ2-1
CASSLSGAQGRVNEQFF
TGTGCCAGCAGCTTATCTGGGGCGCAGGGTAGGGTCAATGAGCAGTTCTTC
>-|-|TRBV7-3|TRBJ2-5
CASSSSSGSQETQYF
TGTGCCAGCAGCTCCTCCTCGGGGTCTCAAGAGACCCAGTACTTC
>TRBD2|-|TRBV7-2|TRBJ2-7
CASSFVRLAGGDEQYF
TGTGCCAGCAGCTTTGTTCGACTAGCGGGGGGGGACGAGCAGTACTTC
>-|-|TRBV10-1|TRBJ2-7
CAGALYPYEQYF
TGCGCAGGGGCCCTTTATCCCTACGAGCAGTACTTC
>TRBD2|-|TRBV11-2|TRBJ2-1
CASSLGGGAYNEQFF
TGTGCCAGCAGCTTAGGCGGGGGGGCGTACAATGAGCAGTTCTTC
>-|few|TRBV6-5|TRBJ1-1
CASTTGLGATEAFF
TGTGCCAGCACTACAGGGTTAGGGGCAACTGAAGCTTTCTTT
>-|once|TRBV12-3/TRBV12-4|TRBJ2-1
CASSFRSSGTQFF
TGTGCCAGCAGTTTTCGTTCTTCGGGAACCCAGTTCTTC
>-|-|TRBV5-4|TRBJ2-2
CASSGRWGPAGTGELFF
TGTGCCAGCAGCGGCCGTTGGGGGCCAGCGGGGACCGGGGAGCTGTTTTTT
>-|-|TRBV12-3/TRBV12-4|TRBJ2-1
CASVGGPYEQFF
TGTGCCAGCGTGGGGGGGCCCTATGAGCAGTTCTTC
>-|-|TRBV28|TRBJ2-7
CASSTPTAGRSYEQYF
TGTGCCAGCAGTACTCCGACGGCTGGGCGCTCCTACGAGCAGTACTTC
>TRBD2|-|TRBV7-3|TRBJ2-3
CASSLAGGTDTQYF
TGTGCCAGCAGCTTAGCGGGGGGCACAGATACGCAGTATTTT
>TRBD2|-|TRBV28|TRBJ2-3
CASRSGLAGGVTDTQYF
TGTGCCAGCAGATCCGGACTAGCGGGGGGGGTCACAGATACGCAGTATTTT
>TRBD2|-|TRBV9|TRBJ2-1
CASSSGTSGGHYNEQFF
TGTGCCAGCAGCTCTGGGACTAGCGGGGGGCACTACAATGAGCAGTTCTTC
>TRBD2|-|TRBV27|TRBJ2-3
CASRSITSGFTDTQYF
TGTGCCAGCAGATCCATTACTAGCGGGTTCACAGATACGCAGTATTTT
>-|-|TRBV21-1|TRBJ2-1
CASSNLGGGRCEQFF
TGTGCCAGCAGCAATCTTGGCGGGGGGCGATGCGAGCAGTTCTTC
>-|once|TRBV6-6|TRBJ2-3
CASSYSPRSGGGYEYF
TGTGCCAGCAGTTACTCCCCCCGCTCAGGCGGGGGCTATGAGTATTTT
>TRBD2|-|TRBV6-2/TRBV6-3|TRBJ2-1
CASSYAGGGTGEQFF
TGTGCCAGCAGTTACGCGGGGGGGGGCACCGGCGAGCAGTTCTTC
>-|-|TRBV19|TRBJ2-3
CASSRSHGWDTQYF
TGTGCCAGTAGTAGATCTCACGGGTGGGATACGCAGTATTTT
>TRBD2|once|TRBV2|TRBJ2-1
CASSGNSGGYNEQFF
TGTGCCAGCAGTGGGAATAGCGGGGGGTACAATGAGCAGTTCTTC
>TRBD1|-|TRBV18|TRBJ1-2
CASSPGQGLDGYTF
TGTGCCAGCTCACCAGGACAGGGACTCGATGGCTACACCTTC